This T cell receptor beta chain was retrieved from a study of spatial heterogeneity in lung cancer. Study as a whole: Each time, sequencing found more beta-chain sequences than alpha-chain sequences. Study-level findings and limits: Ubiquitous expanded tumor TCRs were observed in blood more at resection than follow-up.

V trimming: 1 base; J trimming: 0 bases; junction bases outside the gene matches: 8. This CDR3 has 19 residues. Looked up from germline, CDR1 is SGHVS and CDR2 is FNYEAQ. Every TCR cDNA molecule carried a tag that served as a unique molecular identifier. TCRdb used MiXCR to reprocess the 5' RACE reads, holding one entry per CDR3 protein. The data hold about 48,000 distinct CDR3 sequences, with roughly 5.2% observed a single time. Time point described: sample taken at primary tumor resection. Unsorted samples of tumor, nontumor lung or frozen PBMC had their whole RNA sequenced. The sample holds many counts of this clonotype. What it binds is unknown.

This sample comprised PBMCs, obtained at surgery. This chain links TRBV7-6 with TRBJ2-1; 11 positions agree with TRBD2. The TCR comes from a male donor with early-stage non-small cell lung cancer. Here the CDR3 DNA reads TGTGCCAGCAGCTTAGATGTGACTAGCGGGGCTAGCTCCTACAATGAGCAGTTCTTC. Translation gives CASSLDVTSGASSYNEQFF.